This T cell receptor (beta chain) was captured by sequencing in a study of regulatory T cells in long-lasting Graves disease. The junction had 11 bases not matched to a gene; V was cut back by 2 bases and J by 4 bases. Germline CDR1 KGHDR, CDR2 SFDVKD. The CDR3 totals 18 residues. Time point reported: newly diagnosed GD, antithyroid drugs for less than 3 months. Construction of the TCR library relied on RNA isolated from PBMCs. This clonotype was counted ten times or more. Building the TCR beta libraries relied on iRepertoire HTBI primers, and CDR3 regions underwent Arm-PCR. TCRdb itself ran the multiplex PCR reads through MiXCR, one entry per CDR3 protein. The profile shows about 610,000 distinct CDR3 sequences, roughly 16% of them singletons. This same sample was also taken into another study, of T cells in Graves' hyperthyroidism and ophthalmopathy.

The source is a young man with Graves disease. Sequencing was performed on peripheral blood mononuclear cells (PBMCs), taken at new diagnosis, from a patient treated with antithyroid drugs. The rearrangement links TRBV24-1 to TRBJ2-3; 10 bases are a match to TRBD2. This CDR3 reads CATSDSARSGRAADTQYF. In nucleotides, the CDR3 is TGTGCCACCAGTGATTCCGCCCGGAGCGGGAGGGCCGCAGATACGCAGTATTTT.